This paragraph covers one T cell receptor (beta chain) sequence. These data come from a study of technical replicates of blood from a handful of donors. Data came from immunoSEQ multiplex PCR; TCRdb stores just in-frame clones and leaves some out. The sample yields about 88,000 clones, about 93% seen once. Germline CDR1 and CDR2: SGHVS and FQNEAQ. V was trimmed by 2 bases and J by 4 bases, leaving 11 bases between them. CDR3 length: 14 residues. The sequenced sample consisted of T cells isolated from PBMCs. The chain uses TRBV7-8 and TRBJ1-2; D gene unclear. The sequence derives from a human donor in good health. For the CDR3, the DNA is TGTGCCAGCAGCTTACGAGAAGATTCCTATGGCTACACCTTC. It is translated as CASSLREDSYGYTF.